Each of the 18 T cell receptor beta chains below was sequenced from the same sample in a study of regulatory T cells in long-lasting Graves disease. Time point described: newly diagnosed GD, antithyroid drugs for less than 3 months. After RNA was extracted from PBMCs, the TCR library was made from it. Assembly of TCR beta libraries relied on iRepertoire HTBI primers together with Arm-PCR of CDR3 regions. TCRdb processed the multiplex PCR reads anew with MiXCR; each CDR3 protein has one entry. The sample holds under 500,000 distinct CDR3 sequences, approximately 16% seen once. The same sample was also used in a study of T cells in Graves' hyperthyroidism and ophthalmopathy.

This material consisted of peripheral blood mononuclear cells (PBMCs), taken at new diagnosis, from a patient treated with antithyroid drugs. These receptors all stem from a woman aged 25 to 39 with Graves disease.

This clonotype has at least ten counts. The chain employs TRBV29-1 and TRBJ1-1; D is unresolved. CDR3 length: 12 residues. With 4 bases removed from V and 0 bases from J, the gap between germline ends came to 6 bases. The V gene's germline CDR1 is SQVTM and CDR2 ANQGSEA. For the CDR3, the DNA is TGCAGCGTTGGTGGGGTGAACACTGAAGCTTTCTTT. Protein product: CSVGGVNTEAFF.

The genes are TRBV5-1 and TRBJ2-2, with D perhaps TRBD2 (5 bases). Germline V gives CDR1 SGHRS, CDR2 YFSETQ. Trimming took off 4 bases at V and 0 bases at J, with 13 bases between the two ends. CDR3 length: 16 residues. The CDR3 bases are TGCGCCAGCAGCCCGAGCGCCGGGGCGAACACCGGGGAGCTGTTTTTT. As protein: CASSPSAGANTGELFF.

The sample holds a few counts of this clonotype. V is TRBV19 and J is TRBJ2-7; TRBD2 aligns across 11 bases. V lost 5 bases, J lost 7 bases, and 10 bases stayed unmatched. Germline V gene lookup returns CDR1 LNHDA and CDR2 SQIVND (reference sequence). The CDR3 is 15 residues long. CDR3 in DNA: TGTGCCAGTAGTGCGCCGACTAGCGGGACGGGGGAGCAGTACTTC. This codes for CASSAPTSGTGEQYF.

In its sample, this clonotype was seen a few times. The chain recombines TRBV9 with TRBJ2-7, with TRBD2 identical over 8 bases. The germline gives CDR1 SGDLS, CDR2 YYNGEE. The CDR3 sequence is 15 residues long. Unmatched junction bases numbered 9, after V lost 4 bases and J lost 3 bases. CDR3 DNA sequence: TGTGCCAGCAGCCCTCAAGCGGGGGATTTCTACGAGCAGTACTTC. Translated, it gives CASSPQAGDFYEQYF.

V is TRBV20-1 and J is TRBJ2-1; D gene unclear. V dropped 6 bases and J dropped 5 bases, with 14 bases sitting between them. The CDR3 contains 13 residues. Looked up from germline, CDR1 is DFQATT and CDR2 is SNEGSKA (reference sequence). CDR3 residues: CSALPLVDNEQFF. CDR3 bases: TGCAGTGCCCTCCCTCTAGTCGACAATGAGCAGTTCTTC.

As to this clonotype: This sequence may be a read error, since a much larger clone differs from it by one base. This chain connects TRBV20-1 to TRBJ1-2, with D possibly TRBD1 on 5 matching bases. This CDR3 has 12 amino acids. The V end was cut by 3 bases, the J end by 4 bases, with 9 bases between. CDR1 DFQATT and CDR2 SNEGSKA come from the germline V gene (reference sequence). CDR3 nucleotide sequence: TGCAGTGCTAGGGACAAGCTCTATGGCTACACCTTC. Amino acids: CSARDKLYGYTF.

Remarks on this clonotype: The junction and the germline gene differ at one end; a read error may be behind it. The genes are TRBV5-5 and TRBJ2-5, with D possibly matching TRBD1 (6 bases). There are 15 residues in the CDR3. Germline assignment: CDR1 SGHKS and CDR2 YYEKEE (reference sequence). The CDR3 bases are TGCGCCAGCAGCTTGGTAGGGGACATCCAAGAGACCCAGTACTTC. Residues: CASSLVGDIQETQYF.

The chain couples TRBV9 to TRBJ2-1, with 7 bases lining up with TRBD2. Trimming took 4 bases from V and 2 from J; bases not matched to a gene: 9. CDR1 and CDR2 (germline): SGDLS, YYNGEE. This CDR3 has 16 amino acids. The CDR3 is CASSISGAVTYNEQFF. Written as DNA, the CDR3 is TGTGCCAGCAGCATAAGCGGGGCGGTAACCTACAATGAGCAGTTCTTC.

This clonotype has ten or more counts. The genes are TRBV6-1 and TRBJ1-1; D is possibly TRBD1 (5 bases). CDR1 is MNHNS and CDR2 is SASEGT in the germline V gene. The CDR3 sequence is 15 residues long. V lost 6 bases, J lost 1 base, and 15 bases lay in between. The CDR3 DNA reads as TGTGCCAGCAGCCTTCCAGGGCACCCGAACACTGAAGCTTTCTTT. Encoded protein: CASSLPGHPNTEAFF.

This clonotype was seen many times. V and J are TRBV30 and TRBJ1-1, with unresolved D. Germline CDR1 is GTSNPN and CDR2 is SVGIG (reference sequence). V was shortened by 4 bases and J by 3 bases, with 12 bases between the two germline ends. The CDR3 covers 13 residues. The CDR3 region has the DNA TGTGCCTGGACCAATTCTGGAGACACTGAAGCTTTCTTT. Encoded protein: CAWTNSGDTEAFF.

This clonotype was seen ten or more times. CDR3 bases: TGTGCCACCAGTGACGCCCGGGATAACTATGGCTACACCTTC. This translates into CATSDARDNYGYTF. The chain employs TRBV24-1 and TRBJ1-2; no clear D. This CDR3 is 14 amino acids long. Trimming cost V 4 bases and J 1 base, with 9 bases left between them. Germline CDR1 and CDR2: KGHDR and SFDVKD.

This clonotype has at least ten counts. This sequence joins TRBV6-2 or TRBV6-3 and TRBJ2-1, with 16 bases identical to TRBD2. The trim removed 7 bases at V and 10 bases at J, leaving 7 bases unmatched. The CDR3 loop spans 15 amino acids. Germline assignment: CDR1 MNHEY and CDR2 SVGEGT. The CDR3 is CASKVGLAGGGEQFF. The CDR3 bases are TGTGCCAGCAAAGTGGGACTAGCGGGAGGGGGAGAGCAGTTCTTC.

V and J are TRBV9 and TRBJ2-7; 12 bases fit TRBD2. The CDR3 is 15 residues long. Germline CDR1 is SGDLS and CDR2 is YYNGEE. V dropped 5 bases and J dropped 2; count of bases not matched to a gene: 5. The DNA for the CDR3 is TGTGCCAGCAGTTCCCTAGCGGGGGGGACCTACGAGCAGTACTTC. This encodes CASSSLAGGTYEQYF.

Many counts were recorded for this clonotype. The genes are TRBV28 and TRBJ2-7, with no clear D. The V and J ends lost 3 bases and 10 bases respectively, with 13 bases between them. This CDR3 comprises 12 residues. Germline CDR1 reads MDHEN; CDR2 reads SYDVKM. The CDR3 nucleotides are TGTGCCAGCAGTTTTGCACTTTCGGAACAGTACTTC. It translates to CASSFALSEQYF.

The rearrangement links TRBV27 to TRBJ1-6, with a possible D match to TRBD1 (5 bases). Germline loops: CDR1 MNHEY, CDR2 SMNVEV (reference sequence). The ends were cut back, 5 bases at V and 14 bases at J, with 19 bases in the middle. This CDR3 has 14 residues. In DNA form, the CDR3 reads TGTGCCAGCAGTCCCGGACTGGGGGTTTGGTCCCTCCACTTT. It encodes CASSPGLGVWSLHF.

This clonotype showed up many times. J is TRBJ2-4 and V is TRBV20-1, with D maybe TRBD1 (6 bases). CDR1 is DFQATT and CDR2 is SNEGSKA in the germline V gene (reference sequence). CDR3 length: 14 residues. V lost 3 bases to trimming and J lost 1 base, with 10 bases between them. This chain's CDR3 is CSARRGSAKNIQYF. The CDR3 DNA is TGCAGTGCTAGGAGGGGGTCGGCCAAAAACATTCAGTACTTC.

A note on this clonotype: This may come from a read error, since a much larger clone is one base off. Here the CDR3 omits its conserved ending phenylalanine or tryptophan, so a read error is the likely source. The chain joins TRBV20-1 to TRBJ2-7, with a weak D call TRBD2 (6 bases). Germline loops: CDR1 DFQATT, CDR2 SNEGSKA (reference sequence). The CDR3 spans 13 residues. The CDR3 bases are TGCAGGCCAGTGGGGGGAAGGGACTACGAGCAGTACTCC. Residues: CRPVGGRDYEQYS.

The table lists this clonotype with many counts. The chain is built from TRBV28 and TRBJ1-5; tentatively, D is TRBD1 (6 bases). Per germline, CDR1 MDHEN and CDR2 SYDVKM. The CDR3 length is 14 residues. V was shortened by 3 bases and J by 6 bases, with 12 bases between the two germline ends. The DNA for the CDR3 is TGTGCCAGCAGTTTGGCCAGGGGAGGTCAGCCCCAGCATTTT. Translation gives CASSLARGGQPQHF.